This passage covers 24 T cell receptor beta chains from one sample sequenced in a study of cytotoxic CD8 clonotypes in ibrutinib-treated CLL. Sequencing used immunoSEQ multiplex PCR; TCRdb keeps in-frame clones, though not all of them. The table lists 52,000 or so clones, roughly 83% of them singletons. This material consisted of PBMCs, taken after 24 months of ibrutinib treatment. All receptors come from a human donor with chronic lymphocytic leukemia.

V is TRBV18 and J is TRBJ2-5, with 8 bases aligning to TRBD2. From germline, CDR1 is KGHSH and CDR2 LQKENI. The V segment lost 6 bases and the J segment 1 base; nucleotides outside the gene matches: 1. This CDR3 region has 13 residues. CDR3 sequence: CASSSGTQETQYF. In nucleotides, the CDR3 is TGTGCCAGCTCTAGCGGGACCCAAGAGACCCAGTACTTC.

The chain uses TRBV11-2 and TRBJ2-2; a possible D gene is TRBD1 (5 bases). CDR3 length: 15 amino acids. Germline CDR1 SGHAT, CDR2 FQNNGV. V dropped 1 base and J dropped 4 bases, with 10 bases sitting between them. CDR3 DNA: TGTGCCAGCAGCTTAGGACAGATCTCCACCGGGGAGCTGTTTTTT. Translated: CASSLGQISTGELFF.

The chain uses TRBV7-2 and TRBJ2-5; the D gene could be TRBD1 or TRBD2 (5 bases each). The germline gives CDR1 SGHTA, CDR2 FQGNSA. Trimming took off 4 bases at V and 11 bases at J, with 26 bases between the two ends. CDR3 length: 16 amino acids. The CDR3 bases are TGTGCCAGCAGCTATACGGGACGGGAACCCGTTGAAGAGCAGTACTTC. Residues: CASSYTGREPVEEQYF.

This chain connects TRBV5-1 to TRBJ2-3; D gene ambiguous. Trimming cost V 4 bases and J 2 bases, with 14 bases left between them. This CDR3 has 15 residues. CDR1 and CDR2 (germline): SGHRS, YFSETQ. The CDR3 coding sequence is TGCGCCAGCAGCCCTTCAAAGCGAGACACAGATACGCAGTATTTT. It codes for CASSPSKRDTDTQYF.

The chain combines TRBV9 with TRBJ2-7; 8 bases match TRBD2. There are 14 residues in the CDR3. Looked up from germline, CDR1 is SGDLS and CDR2 is YYNGEE. The V gene end was trimmed by 0 bases and the J gene end by 6 bases; junction bases not matched to a gene: 5. CDR3 amino acids: CASSVGGGRFEQYF. CDR3 bases: TGTGCCAGCAGCGTAGGCGGGGGGAGGTTCGAGCAGTACTTC.

This chain joins TRBV30 and TRBJ1-1, with a weak D call TRBD1 (6 bases). CDR3 size: 14 residues. CDR1 and CDR2 (germline): GTSNPN, SVGIG (reference sequence). V was clipped by 3 bases and J by 5 bases, with 16 bases between them. The CDR3: CAWRSAGAWTEAFF. The CDR3 DNA reads as TGTGCCTGGAGATCGGCGGGGGCATGGACTGAAGCTTTCTTT. The full variable domain, in which reference TRBV30 and TRBJ1-1 provide the parts outside the CDR3, is SQTIHQWPATLVQPVGSPLSLECTVEGTSNPNLYWYRQAAGRGLQLLFYSVGIGQISSEVPQNLSASRPQDRQFILSSKKLLLSDSGFYLCAWRSAGAWTEAFFGQGTRLTVV.

The chain uses TRBV10-3 and TRBJ1-2; D gene uncertain. Germline CDR1 ENHRY, CDR2 SYGVKD. V gave up 4 bases and J gave up 7 bases, with 16 bases separating them. CDR3 length: 14 residues. The CDR3 loop is CAISAAPRGGGYTF. The CDR3 coding sequence is TGTGCCATCAGTGCCGCACCGCGAGGTGGTGGCTACACCTTC.

The J gene is TRBJ2-7, the V gene TRBV5-1; 8 bases align to TRBD2. This CDR3 has 14 residues. Unmatched junction bases numbered 3, after V lost 4 bases and J lost 0 bases. Germline V gives CDR1 SGHRS, CDR2 YFSETQ. As DNA, the CDR3 is TGCGCCAGCAGCCATAGCGGGACCTCCTACGAGCAGTACTTC. This sequence encodes CASSHSGTSYEQYF.

The chain couples TRBV19 to TRBJ2-3; TRBD1 matches 9 bases. Trimming took 7 bases from V and 3 from J; bases not matched to a gene: 8. CDR3 length: 15 amino acids. The germline gives CDR1 LNHDA, CDR2 SQIVND (reference sequence). CDR3: CASTLGTGRTDTQYF. The DNA of the CDR3 is TGTGCCAGTACTCTGGGGACAGGGCGAACAGATACGCAGTATTTT.

The chain combines TRBV5-1 with TRBJ2-7; a possible D gene is TRBD1 (7 bases). Germline V gene lookup returns CDR1 SGHRS and CDR2 YFSETQ. The germline V and J ends were trimmed by 0 bases and 0 bases, with 10 bases remaining between them. The CDR3 totals 15 residues. As DNA, the CDR3 is TGCGCCAGCAGCTTGGGGCAGGGGGGCTCCTACGAGCAGTACTTC. Encoded protein: CASSLGQGGSYEQYF.

This chain uses TRBV10-1 with TRBJ1-4, with D tentatively TRBD1 (5 bases). CDR3 length: 13 amino acids. The germline V and J ends were trimmed by 2 bases and 8 bases, with 9 bases remaining between them. CDR1 and CDR2 from the germline V gene are WNHNN and SYGVQD (reference sequence). The CDR3 loop is CASSEGTGEKLFF. The CDR3 nucleotides are TGCGCCAGCAGTGAGGGGACCGGAGAAAAACTGTTTTTT.

CDR3 DNA: TGTGCCAGCTGCAGGACAGGGAACTATGGCTACACCTTC. Its protein product is CASCRTGNYGYTF. This chain connects TRBV6-5 to TRBJ1-2; TRBD1 agrees at 8 bases. The CDR3 length is 13 residues. After removal of 8 bases from V and 2 bases from J, the junction contained 4 bases not matched to a gene. Germline CDR1 MNHEY, CDR2 SVGAGI.

This clone occurred once. The CDR3: CASSLGQLGDTQYF. CDR3 sequence (DNA): TGCGCCAGCAGCTTGGGGCAGCTGGGGGATACGCAGTATTTT. The chain combines TRBV5-1 with TRBJ2-3, with D hard to call. V lost 0 bases to trimming and J lost 6 bases, with 11 bases between them. The germline gives CDR1 SGHRS, CDR2 YFSETQ. There are 14 residues in the CDR3.

The gene calls are TRBV7-2 and TRBJ2-5, with TRBD2 matching over 12 bases. Germline CDR1 is SGHTA and CDR2 is FQGNSA. Trimming took 6 bases from V and 5 from J; bases not matched to a gene: 13. The CDR3 is 17 amino acids. CDR3 bases: TGTGCCAGCAGACAAACCCCGACTAGCGGGAGAAGGGAGACCCAGTACTTC. Its protein is CASRQTPTSGRRETQYF.

The V call is TRBV6-6, the J call TRBJ2-4, with 7 positions matching TRBD2. The CDR3 consists of 13 residues. Germline trimming cut 6 bases from V and 10 bases from J; bases unmatched to any gene: 9. The germline CDR1 and CDR2 sequences are MNHNY and SVGAGI (reference sequence). CDR3 in DNA: TGTGCCAGCAGCTCTGGACGTAGCGGGATTCAGTACTTC. Translated, it gives CASSSGRSGIQYF.

This sequence joins TRBV16 and TRBJ2-1; D is possibly TRBD1 (6 bases). Germline CDR1 reads KGHSY; CDR2 reads FQNENV. V gave up 1 base and J gave up 1 base, with 8 bases separating them. The CDR3 sequence is 15 residues long. In DNA, the CDR3 is TGTGCCAGCAGCCAATTAGGGGGTTCCTACAATGAGCAGTTCTTC. Its protein product is CASSQLGGSYNEQFF.

This clone has a handful of counts. This chain connects TRBV7-9 to TRBJ2-2; D not resolved. The CDR3 consists of 16 residues. The V end was cut by 1 base, the J end by 6 bases, with 15 bases between. Germline V gene sequence: CDR1 SEHNR, CDR2 FQNEAQ (reference sequence). CDR3 loop: CASSLDSVSWAGELFF. CDR3 in DNA: TGTGCCAGCAGCTTAGATTCTGTTTCGTGGGCCGGGGAGCTGTTTTTT.

The chain couples TRBV5-6 to TRBJ2-7; TRBD1 is a possible D gene (6 bases). The V gene lost 0 bases and the J gene lost 5 bases, with 18 bases spanning the gap. The CDR3 length is 16 residues. The germline gives CDR1 SGHDT, CDR2 YYEEEE. The CDR3 reads CASSLVHRVGVHEQYF. The DNA for the CDR3 is TGTGCCAGCAGCTTGGTACACAGGGTAGGCGTCCACGAGCAGTACTTC. The variable domain in full, completed from reference TRBV5-6 and TRBJ2-7, reads DAGVTQSPTHLIKTRGQQVTLRCSPKSGHDTVSWYQQALGQGPQFIFQYYEEEERQRGNFPDRFSGHQFPNYSSELNVNALLLGDSALYLCASSLVHRVGVHEQYFGPGTRLTVT.

DNA for the CDR3: TGTGCCTGGAGTAACCCGGGACCCCTGCGGGGCTACACCTTC. It specifies CAWSNPGPLRGYTF. V is TRBV30 and J is TRBJ1-2, with a tentative D call TRBD1 (5 bases). Trimming stripped 2 bases from V and 8 bases from J, with 18 bases between. Germline V lookup: CDR1 GTSNPN, CDR2 SVGIG (reference sequence). This CDR3 comprises 14 residues.

This clone was detected only once. This rearrangement joins TRBV4-3 to TRBJ2-3; D possibly corresponds to TRBD1 (5 bases). Trimming pared 0 bases from V and 4 bases from J, leaving 11 bases between. The CDR3 is 15 amino acids. Looked up from germline, CDR1 is LGHNA and CDR2 is YSLEER. This chain's CDR3 is CASSQEGQGSDTQYF. The DNA of the CDR3 is TGCGCCAGCAGCCAAGAGGGGCAGGGCTCAGATACGCAGTATTTT.

This chain connects TRBV10-3 to TRBJ2-1, with TRBD2 matching 12 bases. The germline V gene encodes CDR1 ENHRY and CDR2 SYGVKD. V lost 6 bases and J lost 6; bases outside the gene matches: 3. The length of the CDR3 is 14 residues. The CDR3 DNA is TGTGCCATCAGACCGGGACTAGCGGGCAATGAGCAGTTCTTC. This translates into CAIRPGLAGNEQFF.

The rearrangement links TRBV7-2 to TRBJ2-5; D unresolved. The CDR3 length is 18 residues. Germline CDR1 reads SGHTA; CDR2 reads FQGNSA. V lost 1 base, J lost 2 bases, and 20 bases lay in between. The CDR3 loop reads CASSLVGSFGAAQETQYF. The CDR3 nucleotides read TGTGCCAGCAGCTTAGTGGGGTCCTTTGGTGCCGCGCAAGAGACCCAGTACTTC. Full variable domain (rest looked up from reference TRBV7-2 and TRBJ2-5): GAGVSQSPSNKVTEKGKDVELRCDPISGHTALYWYRQSLGQGLEFLIYFQGNSAPDKSGLPSDRFSAERTGGSVSTLTIQRTQQEDSAVYLCASSLVGSFGAAQETQYFGPGTRLLVL.

This clone was picked up one time. This chain uses TRBV4-1 with TRBJ2-5, with 10 bases identical to TRBD2. CDR1 is MGHRA and CDR2 is YSYEKL in the germline V gene. The CDR3 is 19 amino acids. The ends lost 0 bases at V and 2 bases at J; junction bases unmatched: 12. CDR3 bases: TGCGCCAGCAGCCAAGATGGTCTAGCGGGAGAGGGGGGGCAAGAGACCCAGTACTTC. This gives the protein CASSQDGLAGEGGQETQYF.

The chain recombines TRBV6-5 with TRBJ2-1, with 11 bases aligning to TRBD2. CDR3 length: 15 amino acids. The V segment lost 6 bases and the J segment 1 base; nucleotides outside the gene matches: 2. Germline V gives CDR1 MNHEY, CDR2 SVGAGI. For the CDR3, the DNA is TGTGCCAGCAGGGGGACTAGCGGTTCCTACAATGAGCAGTTCTTC. Translation gives CASRGTSGSYNEQFF.